One TCR beta chain is described in this entry. After removal of 0 bases from V and 1 base from J, the junction contained 6 bases not matched to a gene. The CDR3 covers 18 residues. Germline V CDR1 and CDR2: LGHNA, YSLEER. The authors isolated at least 7 million PBMCs per sample. The authors extracted at least 6 micrograms of total RNA per sample. These data belong to a study of blood T cells in healthy people across ages. Alongside a J-beta primer mix, a sample-barcoded 5' primer served in a second PCR lasting about 7 to 12 cycles. TCRdb analysed the 5' RACE reads with MiXCR anew, one entry per CDR3 protein. The repertoire holds roughly 1,700,000 distinct CDR3 sequences, with roughly 30% as singletons.

The source material was blood. The chain carries TRBV4-3 and TRBJ2-1, with 10 bases matching TRBD2. The receptor was isolated from a woman aged 25 to 39 in good health. In DNA, the CDR3 is TGCGCCAGCAGCCAAGATCGGCTAGCGGGAGTATCCTACAATGAGCAGTTCTTC. It specifies CASSQDRLAGVSYNEQFF.